One sample yielded the 27 T cell receptor beta chains listed below, sequenced in a study of CD8 T cells in ankylosing spondylitis. TCRdb itself ran the 5' RACE reads through MiXCR, one entry per CDR3 protein. The data contain a few hundred thousand distinct CDR3 sequences, more than 15% of them singletons. Material for sequencing was blood, either unsorted or a sorted T cell fraction (not recorded which). These receptors all come from a male donor with ankylosing spondylitis or in good health (not recorded which).

In its sample, this clonotype was seen a few times. The rearrangement joins TRBV28 to TRBJ2-2, with a weak D call TRBD2 (6 bases). V was clipped by 1 base and J by 9 bases, with 15 bases between them. CDR3 size: 15 residues. Germline CDR1 is MDHEN and CDR2 is SYDVKM. CDR3 nucleotides: TGTGCCAGCAGTTTATCCAGGAGGGGCTTTAGGGAGCTGTTTTTT. It encodes CASSLSRRGFRELFF.

This chain connects TRBV12-3 or TRBV12-4 to TRBJ2-5; 7 nucleotides agree with TRBD1. The CDR3 runs 14 residues. Trimming at V came to 7 bases and at J to 4 bases, leaving 9 bases not matched to a gene. The CDR3 region has the DNA TGTGCCAGCACCCCGGGCGCAGGGGGAGAGACCCAGTACTTC. Protein sequence: CASTPGAGGETQYF.

A few counts support this clonotype. The chain is built from TRBV7-9 and TRBJ2-5; 9 bases fit TRBD1. Germline lookup yields CDR1 SEHNR and CDR2 FQNEAQ (reference sequence). Losses at the gene ends were 3 bases for V and 2 bases for J; bases not matched to a gene: 1. The CDR3 is made up of 14 amino acids. CDR3 sequence: CASSFGTGQETQYF. Here the CDR3 DNA reads TGTGCCAGCAGCTTCGGGACAGGGCAAGAGACCCAGTACTTC.

This clonotype was observed a handful of times. The chain employs TRBV4-3 and TRBJ2-1; no definite D call. Trimming pared 1 base from V and 1 base from J, leaving 8 bases between. CDR1 is LGHNA and CDR2 is YSLEER in the germline V gene. There are 15 residues in the CDR3. The CDR3 sequence is CASSQGTYSYNEQFF. Written as DNA, the CDR3 is TGCGCCAGCAGCCAAGGGACGTATTCCTACAATGAGCAGTTCTTC.

The chain combines TRBV12-3 or TRBV12-4 with TRBJ2-1; 12 bases map to TRBD2. The CDR3 is 13 amino acids. V gave up 3 bases and J gave up 10 bases; unmatched junction bases: 1. Here the CDR3 DNA reads TGTGCCAGCAGTTTCGGGACTAGCGGGGAGCAGTTCTTC. As protein: CASSFGTSGEQFF.

This clonotype was picked up a small number of times. The genes are TRBV4-3 and TRBJ2-3, with D maybe TRBD2 (6 bases). CDR3 size: 17 residues. Germline loops: CDR1 LGHNA, CDR2 YSLEER. The V and J ends lost 1 base and 2 bases respectively, with 16 bases between them. CDR3 in DNA: TGCGCCAGCAGCCAAGGGGAAGTGAGGGAGGACACAGATACGCAGTATTTT. It translates to CASSQGEVREDTDTQYF.

This clonotype was seen at least ten times. The CDR3 reads CASSLPGLAGSEQYF. The CDR3, as DNA: TGTGCCAGCAGCCTCCCGGGACTAGCGGGATCCGAGCAGTACTTC. The rearrangement uses TRBV3-1 and TRBJ2-7; 13 bases agree with TRBD2. V lost 4 bases to trimming and J lost 6 bases; unmatched junction nucleotides: 6. This CDR3 is built from 15 residues. CDR1 and CDR2 (germline): LGHDT, YNNKEL (reference sequence).

Ten or more counts support this clonotype. The J gene is TRBJ1-1, the V gene TRBV12-3 or TRBV12-4; TRBD1 matches at 7 bases. The CDR3 extends over 14 amino acids. Trimming cost V 5 bases and J 0 bases; bases outside gene matches: 3. The CDR3 protein is CASSTGTVNTEAFF. The CDR3 nucleotides are TGTGCCAGCAGTACCGGGACAGTGAACACTGAAGCTTTCTTT.

In regard to this clonotype: Lacking the conserved final phenylalanine or tryptophan, this CDR3 likely reflects a read error. The V and J genes are TRBV29-1 and TRBJ1-3, with D maybe TRBD1 (6 bases). Germline CDR1 is SQVTM and CDR2 is ANQGSEA. V was cut by 7 bases and J by 2 bases, with 15 bases left in between. The CDR3 length is 14 residues. CDR3 amino acids: CSAAQGSTGNTIYL. The CDR3 DNA sequence: TGCAGCGCCGCACAGGGTTCAACTGGAAACACCATATATCTT.

The chain combines TRBV27 with TRBJ2-3; D not resolved. V lost 0 bases, J lost 0 bases, and 4 bases lay in between. CDR1 and CDR2 from the germline V gene are MNHEY and SMNVEV (reference sequence). This CDR3 has 14 residues. CDR3 DNA: TGTGCCAGCAGTTTATCGCTGAGCACAGATACGCAGTATTTT. Translated: CASSLSLSTDTQYF.

J is TRBJ2-7 and V is TRBV6-2 or TRBV6-3; tentative D call: TRBD1 (6 bases). The CDR3 totals 15 residues. Germline CDR1 reads MNHEY; CDR2 reads SVGEGT. The V end was cut by 7 bases, the J end by 9 bases, with 25 bases between. The CDR3 coding sequence is TGTGCCAGCACCACTCGACAGGCCGGGATGGGCGCGCAGTACTTC. It translates to CASTTRQAGMGAQYF.

This clonotype was observed a handful of times. This chain joins TRBV29-1 and TRBJ2-1; no reliable D call. The germline gives CDR1 SQVTM, CDR2 ANQGSEA. Trimming stripped 7 bases from V and 6 bases from J, with 16 bases between. There are 13 residues in the CDR3. Here the CDR3 DNA reads TGCAGCGCCCTGAGGACGTATAGCAATGAGCAGTTCTTC. Its translation: CSALRTYSNEQFF.

The chain carries TRBV5-1 and TRBJ2-1, with TRBD1 matching over 9 bases. After removal of 4 bases from V and 3 bases from J, the junction contained 8 bases not matched to a gene. Germline-derived CDR1 and CDR2 are SGHRS and YFSETQ. The CDR3 totals 16 residues. The CDR3 here is CASSGPGQGLYNEQFF. Here the CDR3 DNA reads TGCGCCAGCAGCGGCCCGGGACAGGGCCTCTACAATGAGCAGTTCTTC.

This clonotype was observed a handful of times. The chain carries TRBV12-3 or TRBV12-4 and TRBJ2-3; D perhaps matches TRBD1 (7 bases). V was shortened by 5 bases and J by 1 base, with 16 bases between the two germline ends. This CDR3 has 16 residues. The CDR3 protein is CASSARGGGGTDTQYF. CDR3 nucleotide sequence: TGTGCCAGCAGTGCCCGAGGAGGGGGCGGCACAGATACGCAGTATTTT.

The genes are TRBV27 and TRBJ2-7, with TRBD2 matching 9 bases. The germline gives CDR1 MNHEY, CDR2 SMNVEV (reference sequence). The CDR3 consists of 15 residues. V lost 3 bases to trimming and J lost 3 bases; unmatched junction nucleotides: 6. The CDR3 here is CASSLRGGPNYEQYF. DNA for the CDR3: TGTGCCAGCAGTTTGCGGGGGGGCCCAAACTACGAGCAGTACTTC.

This clonotype was found a few times. The chain couples TRBV6-1 to TRBJ2-1, with TRBD2 identical over 7 bases. V dropped 5 bases and J dropped 2; count of bases not matched to a gene: 9. The CDR3 runs 16 residues. Looked up from germline, CDR1 is MNHNS and CDR2 is SASEGT. The CDR3 region is CASSPLNAGAYNEQFF. CDR3 bases: TGTGCCAGCAGTCCTCTAAACGCGGGAGCCTACAATGAGCAGTTCTTC.

This clonotype was picked up a small number of times. The rearrangement links TRBV28 to TRBJ1-6; 10 nucleotides match TRBD1. The CDR3 is 15 amino acids. Germline V CDR1 and CDR2: MDHEN, SYDVKM. The V gene end was trimmed by 1 base and the J gene end by 9 bases; junction bases not matched to a gene: 3. CDR3: CASSLSGQGGSPLHF. The DNA for the CDR3 is TGTGCCAGCAGTTTATCAGGACAGGGGGGTTCACCCCTCCACTTT.

The genes are TRBV29-1 and TRBJ2-7; TRBD1 agrees at 9 bases. Trimming cost V 7 bases and J 5 bases; bases outside gene matches: 6. The germline V gene encodes CDR1 SQVTM and CDR2 ANQGSEA. The CDR3 runs to 12 residues. The chain's CDR3 is CSARDRDDEQYF. The CDR3 DNA is TGCAGCGCAAGGGACAGGGACGACGAGCAGTACTTC.

This chain joins TRBV11-3 and TRBJ2-3, with 11 bases lining up with TRBD2. J lost 0 bases, V lost 5 bases, and 4 bases had no gene match. The CDR3 is made up of 16 amino acids. Germline lookup yields CDR1 SGHNT and CDR2 YENEEA. The CDR3 is CASSARTSGSTDTQYF. Written as DNA, the CDR3 is TGTGCCAGCAGCGCGAGGACTAGCGGGAGCACAGATACGCAGTATTTT.

This clonotype has just a few counts. V is TRBV11-1 and J is TRBJ2-7; TRBD2 matches 8 bases. With V trimmed by 1 base and J by 1 base, 3 bases remained unmatched. CDR1 and CDR2 (germline): SGHAT, FQDESV (reference sequence). This CDR3 is built from 15 residues. This CDR3 is CASSLVERESYEQYF. In DNA, the CDR3 is TGTGCCAGCAGCTTAGTAGAGCGGGAGTCCTACGAGCAGTACTTC.

This clonotype has at least ten counts. The chain employs TRBV27 and TRBJ2-5; D is perhaps TRBD1 or TRBD2 (5 bases each). The germline V and J ends were trimmed by 5 bases and 5 bases, with 18 bases remaining between them. This CDR3 has 15 residues. Germline lookup yields CDR1 MNHEY and CDR2 SMNVEV (reference sequence). The CDR3 here is CASSPARRGRETQYF. As DNA, the CDR3 is TGTGCCAGCAGTCCGGCCCGCCGGGGACGGGAGACCCAGTACTTC.

V is TRBV4-1 and J is TRBJ2-2, with TRBD1 as a possible D gene (6 bases). Germline loops: CDR1 MGHRA, CDR2 YSYEKL. The V and J ends lost 1 base and 6 bases respectively, with 15 bases between them. The CDR3 spans 16 residues. The CDR3 spells CASSQGLQGKSGELFF. The CDR3 DNA follows: TGCGCCAGCAGCCAAGGGCTACAGGGCAAGTCCGGGGAGCTGTTTTTT.

In this sample, this clonotype turned up many times. The rearrangement uses TRBV20-1 and TRBJ2-7, with 9 bases identical to TRBD2. Germline CDR1 reads DFQATT; CDR2 reads SNEGSKA (reference sequence). V dropped 5 bases and J dropped 0; count of bases not matched to a gene: 8. The CDR3 loop spans 15 amino acids. CDR3 region: CSARISGSRSYEQYF. In DNA form, the CDR3 reads TGCAGTGCTCGGATTAGCGGGAGCCGCTCCTACGAGCAGTACTTC.

V and J are TRBV4-1 and TRBJ2-1, with 7 bases that match TRBD2. CDR1 is MGHRA, CDR2 YSYEKL, per germline. After removal of 0 bases from V and 4 bases from J, the junction contained 12 bases not matched to a gene. CDR3 length equals 18 residues. The CDR3 DNA reads as TGCGCCAGCAGCCAAGACCCCACTAGCGACCTTAGATACAATGAGCAGTTCTTC. Translated: CASSQDPTSDLRYNEQFF.

This clonotype was seen a few times. The chain recombines TRBV12-3 or TRBV12-4 with TRBJ1-1; D remains unclear. Trimming cost V 3 bases and J 0 bases, with 11 bases left between them. CDR3 length: 15 residues. The CDR3 loop reads CASSFLPDLNTEAFF. CDR3 coding DNA: TGTGCCAGCAGTTTCCTGCCAGATTTGAACACTGAAGCTTTCTTT.

The chain employs TRBV7-2 and TRBJ2-7; 9 positions match TRBD1. CDR1 SGHTA and CDR2 FQGNSA come from the germline V gene. V trimming: 3 bases; J trimming: 6 bases; junction bases outside the gene matches: 6. CDR3 length equals 14 residues. The CDR3 loop is CASSFRDRVAEQYF. Here the CDR3 DNA reads TGTGCCAGCAGCTTCCGGGACAGGGTGGCCGAGCAGTACTTC.

This clonotype has only a few counts. The chain joins TRBV5-1 to TRBJ2-1, with D unresolved. Trimming took off 4 bases at V and 5 bases at J, with 7 bases between the two ends. This CDR3 has 12 amino acids. CDR1 SGHRS and CDR2 YFSETQ come from the germline V gene. In DNA, the CDR3 is TGCGCCAGCAGCGAGGACGACAATGAGCAGTTCTTC. Protein: CASSEDDNEQFF.